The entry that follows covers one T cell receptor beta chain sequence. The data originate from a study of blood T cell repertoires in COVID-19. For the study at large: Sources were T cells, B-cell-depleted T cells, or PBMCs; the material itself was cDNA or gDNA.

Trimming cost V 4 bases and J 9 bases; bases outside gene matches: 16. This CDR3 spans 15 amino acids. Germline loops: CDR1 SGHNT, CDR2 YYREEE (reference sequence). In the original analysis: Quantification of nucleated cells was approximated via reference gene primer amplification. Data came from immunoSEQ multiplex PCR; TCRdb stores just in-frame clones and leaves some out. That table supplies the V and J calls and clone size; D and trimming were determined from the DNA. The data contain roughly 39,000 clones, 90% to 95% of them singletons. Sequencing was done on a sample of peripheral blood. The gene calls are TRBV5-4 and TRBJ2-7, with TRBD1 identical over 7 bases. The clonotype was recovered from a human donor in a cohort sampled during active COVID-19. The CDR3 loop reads CASSLRTGPGRGQYF. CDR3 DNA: TGTGCCAGCAGCCTGCGGACAGGCCCAGGCCGGGGGCAGTACTTC.